This TCR beta chain was recorded in a study of HIV-infected patients and healthy controls. Background on the study: After three months of therapy, CD4 counts rose modestly but significantly in about 90% of the 16 patients. Whole-study findings and limits: MAIT alpha-chain CDR3s were frequent in healthy controls, depleted in HIV+.

Reverse transcription used 500 to 550 ng RNA and constant-region primers for alpha and beta. Separate chain-specific third strand synthesis with multiplexing indices produced the alpha and beta libraries. Each cDNA molecule was barcoded, and a single primer pair amplified each chain. One entry per CDR3 protein results from TCRdb running MiXCR on the 5' RACE reads. The sample yields 5,500 to 7,000 distinct CDR3 sequences, 20% to 25% seen once. There are many counts of this clonotype. The antigen is unknown. Whole blood was used without fractionation, so all unsorted peripheral T cells were included. The CDR3 totals 11 residues. The V and J ends lost 3 bases and 11 bases respectively, with 10 bases between them. CDR1 KGHSH and CDR2 LQKENI come from the germline V gene.

Sample: blood, taken before antiretroviral therapy. The source of this sequence is an adult with HIV infection. The chain employs TRBV18 and TRBJ1-1, with D possibly TRBD1 on 6 matching bases. The CDR3 region is CASSPGQFAFF. CDR3 nucleotides: TGTGCCAGCTCACCCGGACAGTTCGCTTTCTTT.